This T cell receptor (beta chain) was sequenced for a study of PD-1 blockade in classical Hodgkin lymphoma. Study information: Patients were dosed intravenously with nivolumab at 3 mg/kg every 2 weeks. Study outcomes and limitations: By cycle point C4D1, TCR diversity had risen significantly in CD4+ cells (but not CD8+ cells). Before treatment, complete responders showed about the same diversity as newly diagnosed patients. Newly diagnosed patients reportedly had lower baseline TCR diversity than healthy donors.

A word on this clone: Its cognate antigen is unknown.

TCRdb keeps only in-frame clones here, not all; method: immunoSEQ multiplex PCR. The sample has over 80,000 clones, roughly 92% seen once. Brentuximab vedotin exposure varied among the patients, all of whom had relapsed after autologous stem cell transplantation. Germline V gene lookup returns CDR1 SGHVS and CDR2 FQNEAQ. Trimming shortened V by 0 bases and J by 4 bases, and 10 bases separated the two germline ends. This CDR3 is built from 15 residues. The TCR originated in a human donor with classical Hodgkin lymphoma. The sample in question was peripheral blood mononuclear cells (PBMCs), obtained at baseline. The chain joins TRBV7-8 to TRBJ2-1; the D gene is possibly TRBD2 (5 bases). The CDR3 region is CASSLARAIYNEQFF. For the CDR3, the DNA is TGTGCCAGCAGCTTAGCGAGGGCCATATACAATGAGCAGTTCTTC.